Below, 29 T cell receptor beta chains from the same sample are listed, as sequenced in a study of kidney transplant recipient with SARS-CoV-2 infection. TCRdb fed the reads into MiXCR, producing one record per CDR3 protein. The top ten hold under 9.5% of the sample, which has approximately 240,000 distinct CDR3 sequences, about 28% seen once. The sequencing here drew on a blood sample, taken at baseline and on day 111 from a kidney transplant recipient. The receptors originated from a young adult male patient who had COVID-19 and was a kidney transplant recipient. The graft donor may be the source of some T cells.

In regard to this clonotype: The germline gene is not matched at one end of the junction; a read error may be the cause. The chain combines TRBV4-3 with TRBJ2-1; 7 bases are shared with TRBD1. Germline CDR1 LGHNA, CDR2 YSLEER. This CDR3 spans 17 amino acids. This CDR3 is CASSQDKDRDRASEQSF. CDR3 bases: TGCGCCAGCAGCCAAGATAAGGACCGAGACAGGGCTAGTGAGCAGTCCTTC.

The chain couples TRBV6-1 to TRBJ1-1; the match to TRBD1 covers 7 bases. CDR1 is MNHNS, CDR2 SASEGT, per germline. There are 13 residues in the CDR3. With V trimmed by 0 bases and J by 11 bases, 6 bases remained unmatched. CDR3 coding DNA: TGTGCCAGCAGTGAAGCGGTAAGGGGGCAGGCTTTCTTT. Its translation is CASSEAVRGQAFF.

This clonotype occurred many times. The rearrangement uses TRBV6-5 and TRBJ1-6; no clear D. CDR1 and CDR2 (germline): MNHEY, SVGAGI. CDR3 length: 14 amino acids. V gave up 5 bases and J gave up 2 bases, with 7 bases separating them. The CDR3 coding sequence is TGTGCCAGCAGTGCGGGCCCCTATAATTCACCCCTCCACTTT. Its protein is CASSAGPYNSPLHF.

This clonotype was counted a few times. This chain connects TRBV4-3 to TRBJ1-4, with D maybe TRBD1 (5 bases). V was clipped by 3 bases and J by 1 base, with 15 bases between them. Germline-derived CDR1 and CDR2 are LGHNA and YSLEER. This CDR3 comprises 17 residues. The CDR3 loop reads CASSHNAGGGTNEKLFF. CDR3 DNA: TGCGCCAGCAGCCACAACGCGGGGGGGGGAACTAATGAAAAACTGTTTTTT.

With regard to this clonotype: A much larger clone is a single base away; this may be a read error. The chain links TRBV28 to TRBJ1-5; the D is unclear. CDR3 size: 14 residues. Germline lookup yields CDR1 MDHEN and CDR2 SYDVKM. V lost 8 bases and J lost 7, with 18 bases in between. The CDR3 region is CASASPLVPQPQHF. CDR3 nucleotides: TGTGCCAGCGCCTCACCCTTGGTCCCGCAGCCCCAGCATTTT.

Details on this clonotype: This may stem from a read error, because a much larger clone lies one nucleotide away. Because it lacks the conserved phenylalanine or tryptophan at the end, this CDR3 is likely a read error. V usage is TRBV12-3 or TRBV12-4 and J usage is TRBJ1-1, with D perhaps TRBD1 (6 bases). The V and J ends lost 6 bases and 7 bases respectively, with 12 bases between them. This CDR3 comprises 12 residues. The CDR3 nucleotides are TGTGCCAGCAGGACTCAGGGGTTTGAAGCTTTCTCT. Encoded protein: CASRTQGFEAFS.

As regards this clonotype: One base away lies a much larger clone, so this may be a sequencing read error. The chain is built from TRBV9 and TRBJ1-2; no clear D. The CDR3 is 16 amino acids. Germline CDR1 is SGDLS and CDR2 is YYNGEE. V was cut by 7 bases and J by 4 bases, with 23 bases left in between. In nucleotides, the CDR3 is TGTGCCAGCCAATCACGGTACTCAAGAAGGACCTATGGCTACACCTTC. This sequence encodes CASQSRYSRRTYGYTF.

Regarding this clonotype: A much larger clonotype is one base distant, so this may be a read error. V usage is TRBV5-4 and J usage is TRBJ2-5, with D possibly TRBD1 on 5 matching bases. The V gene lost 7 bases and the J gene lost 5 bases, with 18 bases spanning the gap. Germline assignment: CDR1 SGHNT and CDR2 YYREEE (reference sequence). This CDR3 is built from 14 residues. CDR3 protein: CASCPQGWWETQYF. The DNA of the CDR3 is TGTGCCAGCTGCCCTCAGGGTTGGTGGGAGACCCAGTACTTC.

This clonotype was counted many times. The CDR3 DNA is TGCGCCAGCAGCCAAGGGGCCAGCAGGGGTGTGCAGCCCCAGCATTTT. It yields the protein CASSQGASRGVQPQHF. This chain joins TRBV4-1 and TRBJ1-5; tentatively, D is TRBD1 (6 bases). The CDR3 is 16 amino acids. Germline CDR1 reads MGHRA; CDR2 reads YSYEKL. Trimming removed 1 base at V and 7 bases at J, with 17 bases between.

The DNA of the CDR3 is TGTGCCAGCAGTATGAGTGACTCACACGGAAAGACCTATGGCTACACCTTC. Encoded protein: CASSMSDSHGKTYGYTF. This chain joins TRBV6-4 and TRBJ1-2; D is undetermined. Per germline, CDR1 MRHNA and CDR2 SNTAGT. V was shortened by 5 bases and J by 4 bases, with 23 bases between the two germline ends. The CDR3 length is 17 residues.

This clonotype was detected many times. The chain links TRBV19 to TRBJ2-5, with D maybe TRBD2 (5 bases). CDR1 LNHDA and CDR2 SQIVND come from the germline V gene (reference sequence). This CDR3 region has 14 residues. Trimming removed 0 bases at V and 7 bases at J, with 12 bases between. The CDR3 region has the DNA TGTGCCAGTAGTATAGAAGGAGCACGGGGGACCCAGTACTTC. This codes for CASSIEGARGTQYF.

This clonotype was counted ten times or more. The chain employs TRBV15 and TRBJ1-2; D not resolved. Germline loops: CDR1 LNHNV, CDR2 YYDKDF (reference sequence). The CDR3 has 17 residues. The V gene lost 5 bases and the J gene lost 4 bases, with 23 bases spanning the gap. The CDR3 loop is CATSVCSRCGKTYGYTF. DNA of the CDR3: TGTGCCACCAGCGTATGTTCAAGGTGTGGAAAGACCTATGGCTACACCTTC.

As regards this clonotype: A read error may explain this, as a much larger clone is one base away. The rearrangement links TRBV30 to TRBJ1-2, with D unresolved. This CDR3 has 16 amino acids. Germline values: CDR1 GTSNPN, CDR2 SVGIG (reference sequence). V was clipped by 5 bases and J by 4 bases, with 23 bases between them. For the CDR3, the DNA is TGTGCCTGGTCGCTGCTGCGTTATAGAAGGACCTATGGCTACACCTTC. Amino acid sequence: CAWSLLRYRRTYGYTF. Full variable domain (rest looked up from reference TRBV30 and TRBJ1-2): SQTIHQWPATLVQPVGSPLSLECTVEGTSNPNLYWYRQAAGRGLQLLFYSVGIGQISSEVPQNLSASRPQDRQFILSSKKLLLSDSGFYLCAWSLLRYRRTYGYTFGSGTRLTVV.

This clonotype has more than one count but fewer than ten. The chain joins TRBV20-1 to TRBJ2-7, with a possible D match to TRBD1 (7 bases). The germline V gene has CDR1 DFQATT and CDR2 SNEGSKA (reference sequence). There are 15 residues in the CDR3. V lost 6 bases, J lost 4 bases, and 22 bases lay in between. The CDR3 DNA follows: TGCAGTGCAGAGGAGCAGGAGCAGGGGGGATACGAGCAGTACTTC. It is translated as CSAEEQEQGGYEQYF.

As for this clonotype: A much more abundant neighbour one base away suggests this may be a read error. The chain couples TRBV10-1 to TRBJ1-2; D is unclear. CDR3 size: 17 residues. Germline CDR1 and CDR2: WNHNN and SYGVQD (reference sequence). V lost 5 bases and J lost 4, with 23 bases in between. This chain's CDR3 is CASSTITRSRKTYGYTF. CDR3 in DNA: TGCGCCAGCAGTACCATCACAAGATCGCGAAAGACCTATGGCTACACCTTC.

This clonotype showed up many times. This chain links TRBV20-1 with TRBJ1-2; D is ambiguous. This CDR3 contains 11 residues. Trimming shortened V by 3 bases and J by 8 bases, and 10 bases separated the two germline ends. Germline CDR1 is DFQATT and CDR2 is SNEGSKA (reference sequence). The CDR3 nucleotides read TGCAGTGCTAGTGTGGGTGGGGGCTACACCTTC. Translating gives CSASVGGGYTF.

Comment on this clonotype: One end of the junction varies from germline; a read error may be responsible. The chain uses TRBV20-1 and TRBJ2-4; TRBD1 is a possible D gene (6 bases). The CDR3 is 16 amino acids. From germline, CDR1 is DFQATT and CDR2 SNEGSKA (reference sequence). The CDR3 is CGARDTGRGPTDIQYF. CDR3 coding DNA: TGCGGTGCTAGAGATACGGGCAGGGGACCGACCGACATTCAGTACTTC.

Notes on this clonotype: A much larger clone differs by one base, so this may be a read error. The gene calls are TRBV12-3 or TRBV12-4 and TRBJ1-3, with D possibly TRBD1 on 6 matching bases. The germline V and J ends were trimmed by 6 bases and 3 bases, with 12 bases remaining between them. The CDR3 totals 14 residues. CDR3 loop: CASSQAGVGNTIYF. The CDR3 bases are TGTGCCAGCAGCCAGGCAGGGGTTGGAAACACCATATATTTT.

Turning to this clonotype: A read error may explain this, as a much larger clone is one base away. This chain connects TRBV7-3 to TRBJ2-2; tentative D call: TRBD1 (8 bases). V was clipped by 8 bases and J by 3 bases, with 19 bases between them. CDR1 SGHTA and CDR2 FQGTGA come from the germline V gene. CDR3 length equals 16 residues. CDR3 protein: CASGRGPAGDTGELFF. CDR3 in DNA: TGTGCCAGCGGCAGGGGGCCGGCGGGGGACACCGGGGAGCTGTTTTTT.

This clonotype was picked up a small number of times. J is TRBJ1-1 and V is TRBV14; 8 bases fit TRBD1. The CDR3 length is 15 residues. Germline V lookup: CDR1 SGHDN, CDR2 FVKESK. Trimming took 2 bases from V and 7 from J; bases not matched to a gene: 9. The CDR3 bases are TGTGCCAGCAGCCAAACACAGGGGGATTATGGTGAAGCTTTCTTT. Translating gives CASSQTQGDYGEAFF.

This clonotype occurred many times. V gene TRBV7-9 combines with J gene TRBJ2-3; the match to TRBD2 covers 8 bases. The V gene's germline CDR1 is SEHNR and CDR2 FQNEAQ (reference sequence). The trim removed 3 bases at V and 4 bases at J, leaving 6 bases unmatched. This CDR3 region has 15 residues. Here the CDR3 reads CASSFSLAVSDTQYF. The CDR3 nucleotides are TGTGCCAGCAGCTTCTCACTAGCGGTATCAGATACGCAGTATTTT.

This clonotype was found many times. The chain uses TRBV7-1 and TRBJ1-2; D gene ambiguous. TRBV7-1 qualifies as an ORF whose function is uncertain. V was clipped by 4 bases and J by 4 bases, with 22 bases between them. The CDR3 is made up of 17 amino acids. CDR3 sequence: CASSCSCHEGKTYGYTF. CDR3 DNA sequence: TGTGCCAGCAGCTGCTCATGTCACGAGGGAAAGACCTATGGCTACACCTTC.

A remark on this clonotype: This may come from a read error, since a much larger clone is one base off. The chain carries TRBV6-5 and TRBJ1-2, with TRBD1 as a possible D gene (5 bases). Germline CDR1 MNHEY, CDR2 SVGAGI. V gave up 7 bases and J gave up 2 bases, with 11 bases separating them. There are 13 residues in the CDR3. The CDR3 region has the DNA TGTGCCAGCAATGACCCAGGGAACTATGGCTACACCTTC. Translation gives CASNDPGNYGYTF.

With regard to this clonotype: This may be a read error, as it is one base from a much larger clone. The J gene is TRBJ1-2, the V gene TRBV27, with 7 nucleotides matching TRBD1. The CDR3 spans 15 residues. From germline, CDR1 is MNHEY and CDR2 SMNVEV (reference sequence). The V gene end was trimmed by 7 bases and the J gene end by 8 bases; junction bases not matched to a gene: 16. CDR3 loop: CASNFIGTAITGYTF. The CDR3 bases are TGTGCCAGCAATTTTATCGGGACAGCTATAACCGGCTACACCTTC.

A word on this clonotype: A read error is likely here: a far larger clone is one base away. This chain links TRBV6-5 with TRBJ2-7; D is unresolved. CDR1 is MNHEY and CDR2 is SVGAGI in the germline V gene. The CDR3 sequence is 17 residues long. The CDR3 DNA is TGTGCCAGCAGTTACCAGAGGTCCCCCCTCTATTCTCGCGGCTGCACCTTC. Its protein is CASSYQRSPLYSRGCTF.

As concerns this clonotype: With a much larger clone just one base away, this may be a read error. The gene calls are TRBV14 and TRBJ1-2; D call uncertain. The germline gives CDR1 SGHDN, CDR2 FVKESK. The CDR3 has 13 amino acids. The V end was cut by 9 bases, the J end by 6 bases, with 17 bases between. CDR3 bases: TGTGCCAGTACCCGGACCGGTCGAGATGGCTACACCTTC. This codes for CASTRTGRDGYTF.

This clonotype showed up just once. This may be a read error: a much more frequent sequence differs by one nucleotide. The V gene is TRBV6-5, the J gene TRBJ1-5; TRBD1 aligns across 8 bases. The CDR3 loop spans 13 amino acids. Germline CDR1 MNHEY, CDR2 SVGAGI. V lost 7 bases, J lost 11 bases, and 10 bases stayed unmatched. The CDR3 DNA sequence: TGTGCCAGCAAAGGACAGGGCGCCCAGTCCCAGCATTTT. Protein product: CASKGQGAQSQHF.

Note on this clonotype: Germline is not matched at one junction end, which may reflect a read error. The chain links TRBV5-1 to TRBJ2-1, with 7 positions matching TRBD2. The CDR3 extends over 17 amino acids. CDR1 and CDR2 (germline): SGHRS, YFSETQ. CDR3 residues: CANSMGTGGRGWGEQFF. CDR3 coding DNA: TGCGCCAACAGCATGGGCACGGGCGGGAGAGGTTGGGGTGAGCAGTTCTTC.

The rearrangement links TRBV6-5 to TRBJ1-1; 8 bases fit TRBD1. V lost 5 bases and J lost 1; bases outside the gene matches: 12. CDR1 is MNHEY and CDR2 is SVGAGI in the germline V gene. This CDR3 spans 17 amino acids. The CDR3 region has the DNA TGTGCCAGCAGTGAAAGGGTTTGGACAGGGCCGAACACTGAAGCTTTCTTT. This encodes CASSERVWTGPNTEAFF.